The sequence of this T cell receptor (beta chain) was determined in a study of blood T cell repertoires in COVID-19. Study-level background: Sources were T cells, B-cell-depleted T cells, or PBMCs; the material itself was cDNA or gDNA.

The Seattle patients joined while their infection was active and were tracked longitudinally afterward. Study processing details: Amplified reference gene primers provided the basis for estimating nucleated cell counts. The data were produced by immunoSEQ multiplex PCR, yet TCRdb's version contains in-frame clones alone and is incomplete. V and J calls and clone size come straight from that table; D and trimming were deduced from the DNA. The data hold hundreds of thousands of clones, with 81% observed a single time. CDR3 length: 14 residues. The V gene lost 2 bases and the J gene lost 7 bases, with 9 bases spanning the gap. The germline gives CDR1 MNHEY, CDR2 SVGAGI.

Specimen: peripheral blood. The rearrangement uses TRBV6-5 and TRBJ1-6, with a weak D call TRBD1 (6 bases). The source is a woman aged 80 or over with COVID-19, enrolled during active disease. The CDR3 here is CASSYGGQNSPLHF. CDR3 DNA: TGTGCCAGCAGTTACGGCGGACAGAATTCACCCCTCCACTTT.